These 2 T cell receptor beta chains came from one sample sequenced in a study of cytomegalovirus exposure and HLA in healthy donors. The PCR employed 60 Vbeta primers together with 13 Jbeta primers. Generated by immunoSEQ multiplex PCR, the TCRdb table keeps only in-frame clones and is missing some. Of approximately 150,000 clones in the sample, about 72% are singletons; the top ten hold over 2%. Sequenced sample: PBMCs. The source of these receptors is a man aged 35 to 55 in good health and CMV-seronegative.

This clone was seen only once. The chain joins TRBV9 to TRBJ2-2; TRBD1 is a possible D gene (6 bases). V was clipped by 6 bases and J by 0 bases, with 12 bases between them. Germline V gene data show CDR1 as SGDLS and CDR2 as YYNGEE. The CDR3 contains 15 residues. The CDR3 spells CASTPGHTNTGELFF. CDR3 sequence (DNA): TGTGCCAGCACACCGGGACACACGAACACCGGGGAGCTGTTTTTT. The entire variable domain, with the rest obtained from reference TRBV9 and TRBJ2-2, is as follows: DSGVTQTPKHLITATGQRVTLRCSPRSGDLSVYWYQQSLDQGLQFLIQYYNGEERAKGNILERFSAQQFPDLHSELNLSSLELGDSALYFCASTPGHTNTGELFFGEGSRLTVL.

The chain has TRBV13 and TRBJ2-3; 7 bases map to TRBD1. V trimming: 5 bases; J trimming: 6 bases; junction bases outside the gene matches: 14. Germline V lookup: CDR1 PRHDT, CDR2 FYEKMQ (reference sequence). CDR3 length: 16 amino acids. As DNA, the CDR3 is TGTGCCAGCAGCGGACGGGACAGCGTGACTCCGGATACGCAGTATTTT. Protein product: CASSGRDSVTPDTQYF.